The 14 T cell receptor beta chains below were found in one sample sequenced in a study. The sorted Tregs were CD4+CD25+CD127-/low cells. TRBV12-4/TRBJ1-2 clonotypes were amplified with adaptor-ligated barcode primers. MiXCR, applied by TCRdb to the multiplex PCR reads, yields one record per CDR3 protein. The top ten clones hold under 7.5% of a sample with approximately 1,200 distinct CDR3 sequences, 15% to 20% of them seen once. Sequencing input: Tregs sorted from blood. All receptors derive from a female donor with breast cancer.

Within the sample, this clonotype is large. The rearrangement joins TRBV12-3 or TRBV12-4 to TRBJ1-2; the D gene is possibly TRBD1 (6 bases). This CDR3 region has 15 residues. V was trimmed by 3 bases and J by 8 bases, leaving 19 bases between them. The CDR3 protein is CASSLGYRVLAGYTF. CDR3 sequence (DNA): TGTGCCAGCAGTTTGGGGTACAGGGTTCTCGCCGGCTACACCTTC.

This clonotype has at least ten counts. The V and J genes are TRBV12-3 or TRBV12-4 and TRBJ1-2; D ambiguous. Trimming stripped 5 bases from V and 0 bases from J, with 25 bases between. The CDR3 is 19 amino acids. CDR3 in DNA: TGTGCCAGCAGTCCCGGTCTGGGCAGAACCCCTCTGACTAACTATGGCTACACCTTC. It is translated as CASSPGLGRTPLTNYGYTF.

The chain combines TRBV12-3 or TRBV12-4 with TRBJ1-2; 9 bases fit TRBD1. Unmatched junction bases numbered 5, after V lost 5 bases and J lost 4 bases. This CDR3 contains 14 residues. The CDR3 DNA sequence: TGTGCCAGCAGTGAGGACAGGGGTGGCTATGGCTACACCTTC. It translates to CASSEDRGGYGYTF.

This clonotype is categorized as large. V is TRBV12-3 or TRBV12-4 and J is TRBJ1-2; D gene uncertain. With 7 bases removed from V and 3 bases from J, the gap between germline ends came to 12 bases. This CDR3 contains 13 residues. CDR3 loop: CASNAGPHYGYTF. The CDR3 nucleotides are TGTGCCAGCAATGCCGGGCCCCACTATGGCTACACCTTC.

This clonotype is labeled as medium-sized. The CDR3 coding sequence is TGTGCCAGCAGTTGGGGACAGAACTATGGCTACACCTTC. Its protein is CASSWGQNYGYTF. The chain recombines TRBV12-3 or TRBV12-4 with TRBJ1-2, with 7 bases lining up with TRBD1. The junction had 1 base not matched to a gene; V was cut back by 4 bases and J by 2 bases. This CDR3 has 13 residues.

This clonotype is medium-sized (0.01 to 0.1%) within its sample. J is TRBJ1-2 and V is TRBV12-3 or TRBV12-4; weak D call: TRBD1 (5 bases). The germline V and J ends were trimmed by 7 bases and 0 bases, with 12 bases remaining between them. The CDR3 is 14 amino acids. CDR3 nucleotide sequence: TGTGCCAGCACCGCTACAGGAGCTAACTATGGCTACACCTTC. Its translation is CASTATGANYGYTF.

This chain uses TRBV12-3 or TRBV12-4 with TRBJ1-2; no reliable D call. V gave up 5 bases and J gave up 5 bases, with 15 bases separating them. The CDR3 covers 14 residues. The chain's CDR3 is CASSHRTVSYGYTF. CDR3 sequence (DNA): TGTGCCAGCAGTCACCGGACGGTCTCGTATGGCTACACCTTC.

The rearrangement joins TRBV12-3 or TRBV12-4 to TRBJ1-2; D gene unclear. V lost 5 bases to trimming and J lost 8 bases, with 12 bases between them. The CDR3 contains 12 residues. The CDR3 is CASSRSVEGYTF. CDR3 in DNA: TGTGCCAGCAGTCGCTCGGTTGAGGGCTACACCTTC.

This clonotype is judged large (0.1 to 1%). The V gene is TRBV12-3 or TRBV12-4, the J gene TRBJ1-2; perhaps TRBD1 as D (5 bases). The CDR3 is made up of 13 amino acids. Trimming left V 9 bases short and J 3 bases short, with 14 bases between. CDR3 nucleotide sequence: TGTGCCAGTTGGAAGACAGAAGACTATGGCTACACCTTC. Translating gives CASWKTEDYGYTF.

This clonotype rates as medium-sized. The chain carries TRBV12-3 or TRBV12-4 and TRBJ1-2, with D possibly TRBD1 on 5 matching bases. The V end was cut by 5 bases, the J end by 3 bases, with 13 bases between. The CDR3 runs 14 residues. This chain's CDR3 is CASSRGTAHYGYTF. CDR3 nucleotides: TGTGCCAGCAGTCGAGGGACTGCCCACTATGGCTACACCTTC.

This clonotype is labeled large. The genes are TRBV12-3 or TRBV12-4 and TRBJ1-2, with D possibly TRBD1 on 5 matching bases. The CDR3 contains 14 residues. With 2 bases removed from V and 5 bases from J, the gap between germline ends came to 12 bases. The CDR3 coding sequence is TGTGCCAGCAGTTTATTAGGGACCCCTTATGGCTACACCTTC. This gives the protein CASSLLGTPYGYTF.

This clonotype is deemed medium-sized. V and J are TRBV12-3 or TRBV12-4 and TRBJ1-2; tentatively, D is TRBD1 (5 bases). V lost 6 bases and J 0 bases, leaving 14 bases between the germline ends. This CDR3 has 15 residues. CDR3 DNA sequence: TGTGCCAGCAGGCCGGGACGGCATACTAACTATGGCTACACCTTC. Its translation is CASRPGRHTNYGYTF.

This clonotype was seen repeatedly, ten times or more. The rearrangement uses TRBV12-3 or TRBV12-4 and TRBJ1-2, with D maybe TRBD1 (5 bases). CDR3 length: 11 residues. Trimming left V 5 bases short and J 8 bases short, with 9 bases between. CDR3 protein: CASSQGLGYTF. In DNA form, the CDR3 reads TGTGCCAGCAGTCAGGGTCTCGGCTACACCTTC.

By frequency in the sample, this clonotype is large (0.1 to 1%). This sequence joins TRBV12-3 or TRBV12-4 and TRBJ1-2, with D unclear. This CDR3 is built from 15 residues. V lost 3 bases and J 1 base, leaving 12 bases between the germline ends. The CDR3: CASSFGVRHNYGYTF. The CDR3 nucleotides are TGTGCCAGCAGTTTTGGGGTCAGGCATAACTATGGCTACACCTTC.